The 17 T cell receptor beta chains below were found in one sample sequenced in a study of spatial heterogeneity in lung cancer. From the 5' RACE reads, TCRdb called clonotypes with MiXCR, one entry per CDR3 protein. Of about 5,100 distinct CDR3 sequences in the sample, around 26% were seen once. The time point: sample taken at primary tumor resection. Material for sequencing was whole RNA from tumor, nontumor lung or frozen PBMC, left unsorted. Source: PBMCs, taken at surgery. The receptors shown here come from a male donor with early-stage non-small cell lung cancer.

CDR3 region: CSADRGGGDTQYF. For the CDR3, the DNA is TGCAGTGCGGATCGGGGGGGCGGAGATACGCAGTATTTT. This chain joins TRBV20-1 and TRBJ2-3; 8 nucleotides match TRBD2. V lost 6 bases and J lost 5; bases outside the gene matches: 7. Germline values: CDR1 DFQATT, CDR2 SNEGSKA (reference sequence). This CDR3 has 13 residues.

This clonotype rates as medium-sized. The CDR3 loop is CASSIGGTSGIPEQFF. The CDR3 region has the DNA TGTGCCAGTAGTATAGGAGGGACTAGCGGGATTCCTGAGCAGTTCTTC. The chain is built from TRBV19 and TRBJ2-1; the match to TRBD2 covers 13 bases. Per germline, CDR1 LNHDA and CDR2 SQIVND (reference sequence). V lost 1 base, J lost 9 bases, and 6 bases stayed unmatched. There are 16 residues in the CDR3.

This chain joins TRBV27 and TRBJ1-1; D gene uncertain. There are 14 residues in the CDR3. Germline CDR1 is MNHEY and CDR2 is SMNVEV (reference sequence). V was shortened by 6 bases and J by 4 bases, with 15 bases between the two germline ends. This CDR3 is CASRPRETGTEAFF. The CDR3 DNA follows: TGTGCCAGCAGACCCCGAGAAACCGGCACTGAAGCTTTCTTT.

The V and J genes are TRBV20-1 and TRBJ2-5; TRBD2 is a possible D gene (5 bases). Germline V gene sequence: CDR1 DFQATT, CDR2 SNEGSKA (reference sequence). This CDR3 region has 14 residues. V was pared by 0 bases and J by 5 bases, with 13 bases between. CDR3: CSARDRASSETQYF. CDR3 nucleotides: TGCAGTGCTAGAGATAGGGCTAGCAGCGAGACCCAGTACTTC.

In this sample, this clonotype turned up a few times. The chain recombines TRBV6-5 with TRBJ2-3; TRBD2 matches at 11 bases. V lost 2 bases to trimming and J lost 4 bases; unmatched junction nucleotides: 2. The length of the CDR3 is 15 residues. Germline V lookup: CDR1 MNHEY, CDR2 SVGAGI. DNA for the CDR3: TGTGCCAGCAGTTACGGGACTAGCGGAGCAGATACGCAGTATTTT. Encoded protein: CASSYGTSGADTQYF.

This clonotype was found a few times. The chain carries TRBV3-1 and TRBJ2-1; TRBD2 aligns across 10 bases. There are 15 residues in the CDR3. V gave up 3 bases and J gave up 4 bases; unmatched junction bases: 3. Germline loops: CDR1 LGHDT, CDR2 YNNKEL (reference sequence). CDR3 sequence reads: CASSQPSGSYNEQFF. The CDR3 DNA reads TGTGCCAGCAGCCAGCCTAGCGGGAGTTACAATGAGCAGTTCTTC.

This clonotype qualifies as medium-sized. This chain links TRBV5-1 with TRBJ1-6; D gene ambiguous. V was cut by 2 bases and J by 7 bases, with 7 bases left in between. The CDR3 covers 13 residues. Germline CDR1 and CDR2: SGHRS and YFSETQ. The DNA for the CDR3 is TGCGCCAGCAGCTTAGACTCAAATTCACCCCTCCACTTT. Its translation: CASSLDSNSPLHF.

This clonotype was counted only a few times. The chain carries TRBV12-3 or TRBV12-4 and TRBJ2-7; D may match TRBD1 or TRBD2 (6 bases each). Trimming took 4 bases from V and 0 from J, leaving 13 bases between them. There are 15 residues in the CDR3. CDR3 region: CASSSGGTSSYEQYF. The CDR3 DNA reads TGTGCCAGCAGTTCCGGAGGGACATCCTCCTACGAGCAGTACTTC.

This clonotype was found many times. The chain is built from TRBV7-9 and TRBJ1-2; D not resolved. V was cut by 3 bases and J by 2 bases, with 10 bases left in between. Germline V CDR1 and CDR2: SEHNR, FQNEAQ (reference sequence). The CDR3 consists of 14 residues. CDR3 in DNA: TGTGCCAGCAGCTTCATTCCAGACAACTATGGCTACACCTTC. Translation gives CASSFIPDNYGYTF.

The rearrangement links TRBV14 to TRBJ2-1, with TRBD2 matching 11 bases. V lost 8 bases to trimming and J lost 4 bases; unmatched junction nucleotides: 10. The CDR3 has 16 residues. Per the germline V gene, CDR1 is SGHDN and CDR2 is FVKESK. The DNA of the CDR3 is TGTGCCAGCCAATCACAACTAGCGGGGGTGTACAATGAGCAGTTCTTC. Translating it yields CASQSQLAGVYNEQFF.

In this sample, this clonotype is medium-sized. The rearrangement joins TRBV5-1 to TRBJ2-7; the D gene is possibly TRBD2 (7 bases). This CDR3 is 15 amino acids long. Germline CDR1 and CDR2: SGHRS and YFSETQ. The ends were cut back, 1 base at V and 1 base at J, with 12 bases in the middle. The CDR3 DNA sequence: TGCGCCAGCAGCTTGAGTGCGGGGGCATCCTACGAGCAGTACTTC. It is translated as CASSLSAGASYEQYF.

The chain carries TRBV7-2 and TRBJ2-3; 9 positions agree with TRBD1. J was trimmed by 6 bases and V by 4 bases; bases with no gene match: 14. This CDR3 comprises 17 residues. Looked up from germline, CDR1 is SGHTA and CDR2 is FQGNSA. DNA of the CDR3: TGTGCCAGCAGCTCTGAGGCTGGACAGGGGTTCGGCGATACGCAGTATTTT. Protein: CASSSEAGQGFGDTQYF.

This sequence joins TRBV5-5 and TRBJ2-1; 8 bases map to TRBD2. This CDR3 region has 15 residues. Germline-derived CDR1 and CDR2 are SGHKS and YYEKEE (reference sequence). With 0 bases clipped from V and 8 bases from J, the junction kept 7 bases outside the gene matches. The CDR3 sequence: CASSLAGTSVYEQFF. Written as DNA, the CDR3 is TGTGCCAGCAGCTTGGCAGGGACTAGTGTCTATGAGCAGTTCTTC.

This clonotype qualifies as medium-sized. V is TRBV6-1 and J is TRBJ1-1, with a possible D match to TRBD1 (5 bases). V was clipped by 7 bases and J by 1 base, with 10 bases between them. The CDR3 runs to 13 residues. The germline CDR1 and CDR2 sequences are MNHNS and SASEGT. For the CDR3, the DNA is TGTGCCAGCATCTGGAGGGGGAACACTGAAGCTTTCTTT. Its translation: CASIWRGNTEAFF.

This clonotype has more than one count but fewer than ten. The chain combines TRBV2 with TRBJ1-5; tentatively, D is TRBD1 (6 bases). Trimming took 2 bases from V and 6 from J, leaving 11 bases between them. CDR3 length: 14 residues. Germline CDR1 SNHLY, CDR2 FYNNEI. Written as DNA, the CDR3 is TGTGCCAGCAGTGAATGGGGGGGCGGTCAGCCCCAGCATTTT. This translates into CASSEWGGGQPQHF.

The rearrangement links TRBV5-8 to TRBJ2-3; 9 nucleotides align to TRBD1. V shed 4 bases, J shed 5 bases, and the junction held 8 bases outside the gene matches. Per the germline V gene, CDR1 is SGHTS and CDR2 is YDEGEE. The CDR3 extends over 15 amino acids. In DNA, the CDR3 is TGTGCCAGCAGCCCCGGGACAGGGTGGGAAGATACGCAGTATTTT. Its translation is CASSPGTGWEDTQYF.

Relative to its sample, this clonotype is medium-sized. This chain joins TRBV28 and TRBJ1-3, with D possibly being TRBD1 (6 bases). Germline V lookup: CDR1 MDHEN, CDR2 SYDVKM. Trimming took 4 bases from V and 3 from J, leaving 13 bases between them. The CDR3 runs 15 residues. The CDR3, as DNA: TGTGCCAGCAGTTCCGGGGGCCCCCTTGGAAACACCATATATTTT. Translating it yields CASSSGGPLGNTIYF.